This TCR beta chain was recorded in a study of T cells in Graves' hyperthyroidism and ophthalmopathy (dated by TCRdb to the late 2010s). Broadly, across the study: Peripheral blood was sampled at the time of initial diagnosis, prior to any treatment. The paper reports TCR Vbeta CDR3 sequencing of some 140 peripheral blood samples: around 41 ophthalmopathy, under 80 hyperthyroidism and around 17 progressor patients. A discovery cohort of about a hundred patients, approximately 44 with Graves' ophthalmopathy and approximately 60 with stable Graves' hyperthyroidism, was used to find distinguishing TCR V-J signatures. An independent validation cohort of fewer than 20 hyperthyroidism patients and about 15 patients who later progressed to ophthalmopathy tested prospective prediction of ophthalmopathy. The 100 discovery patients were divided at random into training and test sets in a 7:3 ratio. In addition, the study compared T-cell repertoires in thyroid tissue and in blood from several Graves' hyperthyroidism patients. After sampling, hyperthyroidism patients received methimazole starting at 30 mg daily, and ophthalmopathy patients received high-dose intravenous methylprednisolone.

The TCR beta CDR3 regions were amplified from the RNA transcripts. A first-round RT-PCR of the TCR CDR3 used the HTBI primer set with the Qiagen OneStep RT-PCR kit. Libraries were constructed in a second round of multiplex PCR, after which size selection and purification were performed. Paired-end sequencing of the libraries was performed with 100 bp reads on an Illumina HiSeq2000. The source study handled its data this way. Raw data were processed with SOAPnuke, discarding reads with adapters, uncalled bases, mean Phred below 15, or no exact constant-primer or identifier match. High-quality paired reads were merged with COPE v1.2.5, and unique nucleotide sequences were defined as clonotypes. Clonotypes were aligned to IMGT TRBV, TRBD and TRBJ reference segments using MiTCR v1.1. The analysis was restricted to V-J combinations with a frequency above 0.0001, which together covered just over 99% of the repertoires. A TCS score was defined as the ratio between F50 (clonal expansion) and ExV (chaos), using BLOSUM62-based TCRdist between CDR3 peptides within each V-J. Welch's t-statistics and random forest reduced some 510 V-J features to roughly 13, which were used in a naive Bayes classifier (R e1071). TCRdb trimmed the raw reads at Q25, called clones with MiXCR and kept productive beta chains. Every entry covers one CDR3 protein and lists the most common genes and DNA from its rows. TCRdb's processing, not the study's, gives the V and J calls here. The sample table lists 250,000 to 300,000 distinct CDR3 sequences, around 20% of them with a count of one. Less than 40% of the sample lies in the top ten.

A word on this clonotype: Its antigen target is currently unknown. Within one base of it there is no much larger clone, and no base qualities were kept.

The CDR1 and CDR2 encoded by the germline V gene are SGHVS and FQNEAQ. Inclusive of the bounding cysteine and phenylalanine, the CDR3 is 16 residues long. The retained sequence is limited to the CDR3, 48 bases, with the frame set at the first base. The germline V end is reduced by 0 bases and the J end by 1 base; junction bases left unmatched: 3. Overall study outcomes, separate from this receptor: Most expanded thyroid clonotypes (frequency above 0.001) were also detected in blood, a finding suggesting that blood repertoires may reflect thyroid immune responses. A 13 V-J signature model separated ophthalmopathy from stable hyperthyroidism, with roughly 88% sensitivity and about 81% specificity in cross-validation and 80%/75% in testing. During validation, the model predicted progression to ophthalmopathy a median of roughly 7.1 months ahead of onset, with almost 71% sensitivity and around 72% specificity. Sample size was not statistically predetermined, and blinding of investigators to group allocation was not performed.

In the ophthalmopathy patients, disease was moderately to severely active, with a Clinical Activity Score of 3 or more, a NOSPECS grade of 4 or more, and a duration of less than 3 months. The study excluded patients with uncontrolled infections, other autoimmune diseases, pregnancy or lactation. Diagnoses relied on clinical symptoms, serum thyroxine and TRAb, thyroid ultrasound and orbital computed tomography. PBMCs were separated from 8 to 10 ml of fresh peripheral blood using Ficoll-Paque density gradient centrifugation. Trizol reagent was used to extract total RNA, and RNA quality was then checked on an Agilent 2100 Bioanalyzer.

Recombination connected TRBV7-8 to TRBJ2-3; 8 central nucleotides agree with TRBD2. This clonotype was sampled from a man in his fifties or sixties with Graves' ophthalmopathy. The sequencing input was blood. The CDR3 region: CASSLADGGGTDTQYF. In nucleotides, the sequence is TGTGCCAGCAGCTTAGCCGACGGGGGGGGCACAGATACGCAGTATTTT.